The next 2 T cell receptor beta chains were all read from a single sample in a study of T-cell memory formation after mild COVID-19. TCRdb independently ran MiXCR on the 5' RACE reads; one entry per CDR3 protein. Here the sample spans around 340,000 distinct CDR3 sequences, roughly 13% being singletons. The sequencing sample was made of PBMCs or a T cell subset sorted from them (not recorded which). These receptors all stem from a man between 18 and 35 years old who had mild COVID-19 (a few samples of this study predate the infection). Cell type and time point are not known.

This clonotype came up a few times. The rearrangement uses TRBV15 and TRBJ2-3; D is ambiguous. Trimming took 2 bases from V and 4 from J, leaving 10 bases between them. In germline, CDR1 is LNHNV, CDR2 YYDKDF (reference sequence). The CDR3 covers 14 residues. CDR3 sequence (DNA): TGTGCCACCAGCAGACAGCTAGTGGCAGATACGCAGTATTTT. Encoded protein: CATSRQLVADTQYF.

V is TRBV5-1 and J is TRBJ1-2; D is ambiguous. The CDR3 runs to 17 residues. V lost 0 bases and J lost 3, with 18 bases in between. Per germline, CDR1 SGHRS and CDR2 YFSETQ. This CDR3 reads CASSLESSAGTDYGYTF. CDR3 sequence (DNA): TGCGCCAGCAGCTTGGAAAGTAGTGCTGGTACGGACTATGGCTACACCTTC.